Listed below are T cell receptor beta chains from one sample, sequenced in a study of blood T cell repertoires in COVID-19. The repertoire was sequenced with immunoSEQ multiplex PCR; TCRdb's copy has only in-frame clones and lacks some. The sample carries 200,000 to 250,000 clones, 80% recorded once. Material for sequencing was peripheral blood. These receptors came from a human donor in a cohort sampled during active COVID-19. Each CDR3 is given with its conserved first and last residue. A D gene is named only where the DNA matches it firmly. Where a row states a size, it is once, few, many or the class of an expanded clone; other rows omit it.

>-|TRBD2|TRBV7-2|TRBJ2-7
TGTGCCAGCAGCTTGGTATACCTAGCGGCCTACGAGCAGTACTTC
CASSLVYLAAYEQYF
>-|TRBD1|TRBV5-4|TRBJ1-1
TGTGCCAGCAGCTCGGGGACAGGAGGGACTGAAGCTTTCTTT
CASSSGTGGTEAFF
>-|-|TRBV28|TRBJ2-7
TGTGCCAGCAGTTTATGGGGGTCGGGTAGAACCGGAGGGGAGCAGTACTTC
CASSLWGSGRTGGEQYF
>-|TRBD2|TRBV5-1|TRBJ2-7
TGCGCCAGCAGCTGGGAGGGGATGGGGGAGCAGTACTTC
CASSWEGMGEQYF
>-|-|TRBV9|TRBJ2-5
TGTGCCAGCAGCCTAACGTTCGGGGAAGAGACCCAGTACTTC
CASSLTFGEETQYF
>-|TRBD1|TRBV5-5|TRBJ1-1
TGTGCCAGCAGCTTTACAGGGGGCGGAACTGAAGCTTTCTTT
CASSFTGGGTEAFF
>once|TRBD1|TRBV7-6|TRBJ1-5
TGTGCCAGCAGCTTAGGCGCCGCGGACAGGATTAGCAATCAGCCCCAGCATTTT
CASSLGAADRISNQPQHF
>-|-|TRBV3-1/TRBV3-2|TRBJ2-7
TGTGCCAGCAGGCGGGACGTCCTTCCCTACGAGCAGTACTTC
CASRRDVLPYEQYF
>once|-|TRBV27|TRBJ2-1
TGTGCCAGCAGTCTAGGACAAACAAGCTCCTACAATGAGCAGTTCTTC
CASSLGQTSSYNEQFF
>-|-|TRBV5-1|TRBJ1-5
TGCGCCAGCAGTCCGGGACATACTAATCAGCCCCAGCATTTT
CASSPGHTNQPQHF
>-|-|TRBV6-1|TRBJ2-7
TGTGCCAGCAGTGACCAGTGGGGGGTAGGAATACGCGAGCAGTACTTC
CASSDQWGVGIREQYF
>once|-|TRBV19|TRBJ1-5
TGTGCCAGTAGTAACGCGATCCTTTACAATCAGCCCCAGCATTTT
CASSNAILYNQPQHF
>-|TRBD2|TRBV6-5|TRBJ2-5
TGTGCCAGCAGTTACGCTAGCGGGAGACAAGAGACCCAGTACTTC
CASSYASGRQETQYF
>-|-|TRBV4-3|TRBJ2-3
TGCGCCAGCAGCACGGGGGATACGCAGTATTTT
CASSTGDTQYF
>-|TRBD1|TRBV15|TRBJ1-5
TGTGCCACCAGCAGAGTCCGCAGGGGGAATCAGCCCCAGCATTTT
CATSRVRRGNQPQHF
>few|-|TRBV9|TRBJ2-7
TGTGCCAGCAGCCCCCTCCCTAGGACTCCTGCCTACGAGCAGTACTTC
CASSPLPRTPAYEQYF
>few|-|TRBV5-1|TRBJ2-1
TGCGCCAGCAGCTTGGGGGCCAGGGATGAGCAGTTCTTC
CASSLGARDEQFF
>-|-|TRBV27|TRBJ1-1
TGTGCCAGCAGTTTATACAGGAACACTGAAGCTTTCTTT
CASSLYRNTEAFF
>-|-|TRBV7-6|TRBJ2-3
TGTGCCAGCAGCTTAGAGGCGGGGAGCACAGATACGCAGTATTTT
CASSLEAGSTDTQYF
>-|-|TRBV5-1|TRBJ2-5
TGCGCCAGCCGGGGAGACCCACTGGAGACCCAGTACTTC
CASRGDPLETQYF
>-|-|TRBV2|TRBJ2-5
TGTGCCAGCTCCGAACTCCCCTCCTTGGCCCAGTACTTC
CASSELPSLAQYF
>-|TRBD1|TRBV5-1|TRBJ2-7
TGCGCCAGCAGCCCGGGGACAGGGCCCTACGAGCAGTACTTC
CASSPGTGPYEQYF
>-|TRBD2|TRBV5-4|TRBJ2-1
TGTGCCAGCAGCCAGCCTTGGCTAGCGGTCCTAAAGCGGTTCTTC
CASSQPWLAVLKRFF
>-|-|TRBV6-5|TRBJ2-7
TGTGCCAGCGCTGGGCATTCCTACGAGCAGTACTTC
CASAGHSYEQYF
>-|-|TRBV11-2|TRBJ2-2
TGTGCCAGCAGCCTGCGTGGGGAGCTGTTTTTT
CASSLRGELFF
>-|-|TRBV5-4|TRBJ1-4
TGTGCCAGCAGCCGGATCGGGGAAAAACTGTTTTTT
CASSRIGEKLFF
>-|TRBD1|TRBV6-6|TRBJ2-3
TGTGCCAGCAAAATACTTCCGGGACAGGTCACAGATACGCAGTATTTT
CASKILPGQVTDTQYF
>-|TRBD1|TRBV30|TRBJ1-2
TGTGCCTGGATAGAACAGGGGAACTATGGCTACACCTTC
CAWIEQGNYGYTF
>-|-|TRBV7-9|TRBJ1-3
TGTGCCAGCAGCGGGGCGCTGGATGGAAACACCATATATTTT
CASSGALDGNTIYF
>-|-|TRBV4-3|TRBJ2-7
TGCGCCAGCAGCTTTCGACTGACCTCCTACGAGCAGTACTTC
CASSFRLTSYEQYF
>-|TRBD2|TRBV2|TRBJ2-5
TGTGCCAGCAGTGATTCTAGCGGGGGAGGAGAGACCCAGTACTTC
CASSDSSGGGETQYF
>once|TRBD1|TRBV5-8|TRBJ2-1
TGTGCCAGCAGCTTCAGGGGGCCCCCATTATACAATGAGCAGTTCTTC
CASSFRGPPLYNEQFF
>-|-|TRBV7-2|TRBJ2-7
TGTGCCAGCACCTTTGCTAGCGACTACGAGCAGTACTTC
CASTFASDYEQYF
>-|-|TRBV10-3|TRBJ2-7
TGTGCCATCATGGACAACTCCTACGAGCAGTACTTC
CAIMDNSYEQYF
>-|-|TRBV4-3|TRBJ1-2
TGCGCCAGCAGCTCCGATGGGGGGAGCTATGGCTACACCTTC
CASSSDGGSYGYTF
>-|-|TRBV29-1|TRBJ2-7
TGCAGCGTCCCAGTTGGGGAGAGCTCCTACGAGCAGTACTTC
CSVPVGESSYEQYF
>once|TRBD2|TRBV5-1|TRBJ2-4
TGCGCCAGCAGTCCCCTCGGACTAGGCGTCGGGGGGGCCAAAAACATTCAGTACTTC
CASSPLGLGVGGAKNIQYF
>-|-|TRBV20-1|TRBJ2-1
TGCAGTGCCTCAACGGGGGAAATTCAGTTCTTC
CSASTGEIQFF
>-|-|TRBV6-5|TRBJ1-2
TGTGCCAGCAGTACCCGGACAGCAATTTTATATGGCTACACCTTC
CASSTRTAILYGYTF
>-|TRBD1|TRBV10-2|TRBJ2-7
TGCGCCAGCCGACCGGGACAGGGTTACGAGCAGTACTTC
CASRPGQGYEQYF
>-|TRBD1|TRBV18|TRBJ1-1
TGTGCCAGCTCAACCGGGACAGGGTTAAACACTGAAGCTTTCTTT
CASSTGTGLNTEAFF
>-|TRBD1|TRBV19|TRBJ1-1
TGTGCCAGTAGAAAACCAGGGGGCGCGTTTGTGAACACTGAAGCTTTCTTT
CASRKPGGAFVNTEAFF
>-|-|TRBV27|TRBJ1-6
TGTGCCGGCGGGTCGGTTGGGTCACCCCTCCACTTT
CAGGSVGSPLHF
>-|TRBD1|TRBV23-1|TRBJ1-3
TGCGCCAGCAGTCAAGGGACAGTCAGCTCTGGAAACACCATATATTTT
CASSQGTVSSGNTIYF
>-|-|TRBV18|TRBJ1-1
TGTGCCAGCTCACCACAGGGGATGAACACTGAAGCTTTCTTT
CASSPQGMNTEAFF
>-|TRBD1|TRBV5-1|TRBJ2-5
TGCGCCAGCAGCTCTTACAGGGGTGCAATTCAAGAGACCCAGTACTTC
CASSSYRGAIQETQYF
>-|-|TRBV12-1|TRBJ1-2
TGTGCCAGCAGCTTAACTCCTAGTGGGTATGGCTACACCTTC
CASSLTPSGYGYTF
>-|TRBD2|TRBV7-8|TRBJ2-7
TGTGCCAGCAGCCTAACCAAAGCGGGAGGGCCACTCGAGCAGTACTTC
CASSLTKAGGPLEQYF
>-|TRBD1|TRBV6-5|TRBJ2-4
TGTGCCAGCAGATTAGGACAGGGGAACTCGTACTTC
CASRLGQGNSYF
>-|-|TRBV28|TRBJ1-3
TGTGCCAGCAGTTTATGGGCAGGACAGACCTCTGGAAACACCATATATTTT
CASSLWAGQTSGNTIYF
>-|TRBD1|TRBV28|TRBJ2-5
TGTGCCAGCAGTGATACAGGGGAAGAGACCCAGTACTTC
CASSDTGEETQYF
>once|TRBD1|TRBV28|TRBJ1-2
TGTGCCAGCAGTGCTCCGGGACAGGGTGAAGGCTACACCTTC
CASSAPGQGEGYTF
>-|TRBD2|TRBV10-3|TRBJ2-7
TGTGCCATCAGTAAAGCGGGAGCTAACGAGCAGTACTTC
CAISKAGANEQYF
>once|TRBD2|TRBV29-1|TRBJ2-1
TGCAGCGTTGTGCCTAGCGGGGGGGCTGGTGAGCAGTTCTTC
CSVVPSGGAGEQFF
>-|TRBD2|TRBV4-2|TRBJ2-7
TGTGCCAGCAGCCAAGATAGCGGGCCCGAGCAGTACTTC
CASSQDSGPEQYF
>once|-|TRBV27|TRBJ2-1
TGTGCCAGCAGTTTATCCCCGGGGATCTCCTACAATGAGCAGTTCTTC
CASSLSPGISYNEQFF
>-|-|TRBV14|TRBJ2-3
TGTGCCAGCAGCCGCATCGGTCCCGTCCGCACAGATACGCAGTATTTT
CASSRIGPVRTDTQYF
>-|-|TRBV29-1|TRBJ1-4
TGCAGCGTTGCGGGTCTAAGAGGGGAAAAACTGTTTTTT
CSVAGLRGEKLFF